This T cell receptor (beta chain) is drawn from a study of cytomegalovirus exposure and HLA in healthy donors. General study findings and limits: Cytomegalovirus status, reportedly, was diagnosed with high specificity and sensitivity by the classifier.

V lost 3 bases, J lost 5 bases, and 10 bases lay in between. This CDR3 spans 13 amino acids. Germline V CDR1 and CDR2: SNHLY, FYNNEI. The PCR employed 60 Vbeta primers together with 13 Jbeta primers. The protocol was immunoSEQ multiplex PCR, while the TCRdb copy is restricted to in-frame clones and leaves out a portion. The top ten clones hold approximately 3.8% of a sample with more than 150,000 clones, 65% to 85% of them seen once. This clone appeared a single time. Its antigen remains unidentified. Sequenced sample: PBMCs. The genes are TRBV2 and TRBJ1-1, with no clear D. The sequence was obtained from a man between 45 and 60 years old in good health and CMV-seronegative. CDR3 bases: TGTGCCAGCAGTGAGAGGCGGAATACTGAAGCTTTCTTT. Amino acid sequence: CASSERRNTEAFF.